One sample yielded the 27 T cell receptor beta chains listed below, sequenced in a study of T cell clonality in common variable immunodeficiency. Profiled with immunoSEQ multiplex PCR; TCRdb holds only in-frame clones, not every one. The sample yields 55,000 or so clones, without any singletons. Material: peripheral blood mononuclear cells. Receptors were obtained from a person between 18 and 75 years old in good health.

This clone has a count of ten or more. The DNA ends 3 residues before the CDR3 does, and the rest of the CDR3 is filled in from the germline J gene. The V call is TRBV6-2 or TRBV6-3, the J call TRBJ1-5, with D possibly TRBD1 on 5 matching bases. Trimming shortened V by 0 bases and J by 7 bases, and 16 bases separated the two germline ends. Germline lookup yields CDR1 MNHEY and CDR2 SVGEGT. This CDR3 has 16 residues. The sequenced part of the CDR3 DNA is TGTGCCAGCAGTTACTCCGGACGCGGGGGACTCCAGCCC. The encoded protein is CASSYSGRGGLQP. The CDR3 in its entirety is CASSYSGRGGLQPQHF.

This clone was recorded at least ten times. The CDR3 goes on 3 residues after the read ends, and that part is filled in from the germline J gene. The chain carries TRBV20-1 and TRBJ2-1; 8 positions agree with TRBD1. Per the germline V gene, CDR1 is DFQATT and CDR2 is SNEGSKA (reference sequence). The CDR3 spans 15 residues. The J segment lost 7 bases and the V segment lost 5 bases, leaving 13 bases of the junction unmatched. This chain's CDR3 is CSAPFPGQDFNEQFF. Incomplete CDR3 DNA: TGCAGTGCTCCCTTTCCGGGACAGGATTTTAATGAG.

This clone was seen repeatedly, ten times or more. CDR3: CASSLVRESYEQYF. CDR3 bases read: TGCGCCAGCAGCTTGGTGCGGGAGAGTTACGAG. V gene TRBV5-1 combines with J gene TRBJ2-7; TRBD2 aligns across 7 bases. The read ends 3 residues early relative to the CDR3; the germline J gene fills the gap. V was clipped by 0 bases and J by 4 bases; unmatched bases: 4. CDR1 is SGHRS, CDR2 YFSETQ, per germline. The CDR3 totals 14 residues.

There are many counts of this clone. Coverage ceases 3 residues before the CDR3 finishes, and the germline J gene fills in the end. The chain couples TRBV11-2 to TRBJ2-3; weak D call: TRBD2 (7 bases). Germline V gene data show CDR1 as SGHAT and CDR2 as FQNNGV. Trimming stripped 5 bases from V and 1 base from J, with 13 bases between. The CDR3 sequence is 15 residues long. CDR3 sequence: CASSTRGAGTDTQYF. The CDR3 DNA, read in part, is TGTGCCAGCAGCACCCGGGGGGCTGGCACAGATACG.

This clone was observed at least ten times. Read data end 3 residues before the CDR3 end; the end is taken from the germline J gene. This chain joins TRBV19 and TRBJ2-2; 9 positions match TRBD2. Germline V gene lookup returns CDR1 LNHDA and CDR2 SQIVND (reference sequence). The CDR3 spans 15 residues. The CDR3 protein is CASSIGREGYLELFF. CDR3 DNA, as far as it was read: TGTGCCAGTAGTATCGGGCGGGAGGGCTACTTAGAG.

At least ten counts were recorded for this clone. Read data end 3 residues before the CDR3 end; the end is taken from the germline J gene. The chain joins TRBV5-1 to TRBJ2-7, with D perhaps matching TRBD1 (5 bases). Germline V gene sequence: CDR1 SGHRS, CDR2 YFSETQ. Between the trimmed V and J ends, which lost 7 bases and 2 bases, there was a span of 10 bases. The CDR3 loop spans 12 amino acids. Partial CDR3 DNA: TGCGCCAGCGGGGTGGACACCTACGAG. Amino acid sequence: CASGVDTYE. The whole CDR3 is CASGVDTYEQYF. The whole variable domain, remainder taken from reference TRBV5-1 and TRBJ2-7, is KAGVTQTPRYLIKTRGQQVTLSCSPISGHRSVSWYQQTPGQGLQFLFEYFSETQRNKGNFPGRFSGRQFSNSRSEMNVSTLELGDSALYLCASGVDTYEQYFGPGTRLTVT.

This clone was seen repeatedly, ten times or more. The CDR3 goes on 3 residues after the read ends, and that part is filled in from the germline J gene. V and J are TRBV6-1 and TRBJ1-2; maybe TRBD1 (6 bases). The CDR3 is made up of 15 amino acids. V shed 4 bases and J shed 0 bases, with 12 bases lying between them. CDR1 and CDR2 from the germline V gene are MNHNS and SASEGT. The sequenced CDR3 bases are TGTGCCAGCAGTGTCCTGACAGGCTCTAACTATGGC. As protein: CASSVLTGSNYG. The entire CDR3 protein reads CASSVLTGSNYGYTF.

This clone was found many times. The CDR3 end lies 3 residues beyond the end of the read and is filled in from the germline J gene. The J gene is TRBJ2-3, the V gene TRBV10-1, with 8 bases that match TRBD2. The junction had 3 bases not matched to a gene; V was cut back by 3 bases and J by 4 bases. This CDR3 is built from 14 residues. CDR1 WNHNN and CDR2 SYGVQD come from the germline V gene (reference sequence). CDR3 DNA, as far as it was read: TGCGCCAGCAGTGAAAGCGGGAGCGCAGATACG. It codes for CASSESGSADT. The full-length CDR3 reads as CASSESGSADTQYF.

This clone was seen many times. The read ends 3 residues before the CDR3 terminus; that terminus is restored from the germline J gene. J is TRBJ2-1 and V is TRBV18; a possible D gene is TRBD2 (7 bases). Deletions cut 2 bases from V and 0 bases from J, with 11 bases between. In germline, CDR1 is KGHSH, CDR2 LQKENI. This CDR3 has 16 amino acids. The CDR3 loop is CASSPRGGSSYNEQFF. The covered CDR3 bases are TGTGCCAGCTCACCAAGGGGGGGGAGCTCCTACAATGAG.

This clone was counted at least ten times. The CDR3: CASATGRDQPQHF. CDR3 DNA (partial): TGTGCCAGTGCGACAGGGAGGGATCAGCCC. The chain combines TRBV19 with TRBJ1-5; 7 positions agree with TRBD1. The DNA ends 3 residues before the CDR3 does, and the rest of the CDR3 is filled in from the germline J gene. Per the germline V gene, CDR1 is LNHDA and CDR2 is SQIVND (reference sequence). The CDR3 contains 13 residues. With 8 bases clipped from V and 5 bases from J, the junction kept 6 bases outside the gene matches. The full variable domain, with the rest looked up from reference TRBV19 and TRBJ1-5, is DGGITQSPKYLFRKEGQNVTLSCEQNLNHDAMYWYRQDPGQGLRLIYYSQIVNDFQKGDIAEGYSVSREKKESFPLTVTSAQKNPTAFYLCASATGRDQPQHFGDGTRLSIL.

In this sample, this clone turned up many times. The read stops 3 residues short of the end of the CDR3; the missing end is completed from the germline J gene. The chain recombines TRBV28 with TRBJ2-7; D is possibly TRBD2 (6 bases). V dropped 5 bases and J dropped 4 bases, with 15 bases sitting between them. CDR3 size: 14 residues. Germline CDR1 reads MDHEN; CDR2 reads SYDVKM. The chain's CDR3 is CASSPPAGRYEQYF. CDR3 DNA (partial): TGTGCCAGCAGTCCTCCGGCAGGGAGGTACGAG.

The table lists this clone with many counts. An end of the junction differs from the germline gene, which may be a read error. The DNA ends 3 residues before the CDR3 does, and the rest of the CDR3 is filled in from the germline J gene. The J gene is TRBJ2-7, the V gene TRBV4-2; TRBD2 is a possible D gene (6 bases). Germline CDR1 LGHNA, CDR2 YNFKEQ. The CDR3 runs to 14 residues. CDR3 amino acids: CASSHSRGRNEQYF. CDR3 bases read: TGCGCCAGCAGCCACAGCCGGGGGAGGAACGAG.

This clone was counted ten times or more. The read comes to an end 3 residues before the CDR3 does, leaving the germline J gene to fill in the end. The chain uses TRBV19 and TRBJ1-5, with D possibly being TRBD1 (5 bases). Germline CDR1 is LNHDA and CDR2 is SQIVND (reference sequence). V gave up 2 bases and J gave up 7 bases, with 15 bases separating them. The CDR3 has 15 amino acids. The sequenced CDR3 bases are TGTGCCAGTAGTATACCCCGGGGGGGTAGGCAGCCC. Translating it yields CASSIPRGGRQP. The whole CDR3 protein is CASSIPRGGRQPQHF.

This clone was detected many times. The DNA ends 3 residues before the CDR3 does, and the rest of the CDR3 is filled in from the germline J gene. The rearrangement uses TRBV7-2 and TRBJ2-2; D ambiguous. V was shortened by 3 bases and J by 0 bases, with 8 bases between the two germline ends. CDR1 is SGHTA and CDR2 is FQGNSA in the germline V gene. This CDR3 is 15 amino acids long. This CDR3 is CASSLQATNTGELFF. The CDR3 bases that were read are TGTGCCAGCAGCTTGCAGGCTACGAACACCGGGGAG. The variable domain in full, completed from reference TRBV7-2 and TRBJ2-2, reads GAGVSQSPSNKVTEKGKDVELRCDPISGHTALYWYRQSLGQGLEFLIYFQGNSAPDKSGLPSDRFSAERTGGSVSTLTIQRTQQEDSAVYLCASSLQATNTGELFFGEGSRLTVL.

The CDR3 sequence: CASNSGDGPYNEQFF. The part of the CDR3 DNA that was read is TGTGCCAGCAATAGCGGGGACGGGCCCTACAATGAG. The J gene is TRBJ2-1, the V gene TRBV2; 8 bases line up with TRBD2. The sequenced fragment ends 3 residues before the CDR3 boundary, so the rest is inferred from the germline J gene. This CDR3 contains 15 residues. With 7 bases clipped from V and 2 bases from J, the junction kept 7 bases outside the gene matches. Per the germline V gene, CDR1 is SNHLY and CDR2 is FYNNEI.

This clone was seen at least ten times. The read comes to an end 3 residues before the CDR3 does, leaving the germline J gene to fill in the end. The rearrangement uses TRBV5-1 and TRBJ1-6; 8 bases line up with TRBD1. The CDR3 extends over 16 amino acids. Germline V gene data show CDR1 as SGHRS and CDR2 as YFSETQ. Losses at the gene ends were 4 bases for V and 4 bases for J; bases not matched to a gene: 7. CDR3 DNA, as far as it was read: TGCGCCAGCAGCCAGGGACAGGTGCAGTATAATTCACCC. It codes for CASSQGQVQYNSP. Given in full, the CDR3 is CASSQGQVQYNSPLHF.

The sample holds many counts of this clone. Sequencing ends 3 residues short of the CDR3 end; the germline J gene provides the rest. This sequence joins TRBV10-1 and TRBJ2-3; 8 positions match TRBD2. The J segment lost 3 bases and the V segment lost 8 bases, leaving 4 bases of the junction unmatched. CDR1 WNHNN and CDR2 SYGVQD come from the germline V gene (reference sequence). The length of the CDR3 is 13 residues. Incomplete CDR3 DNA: TGCGCCAGCGGCGGCGGGAGGACAGATACG. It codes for CASGGGRTDT. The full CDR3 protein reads CASGGGRTDTQYF.

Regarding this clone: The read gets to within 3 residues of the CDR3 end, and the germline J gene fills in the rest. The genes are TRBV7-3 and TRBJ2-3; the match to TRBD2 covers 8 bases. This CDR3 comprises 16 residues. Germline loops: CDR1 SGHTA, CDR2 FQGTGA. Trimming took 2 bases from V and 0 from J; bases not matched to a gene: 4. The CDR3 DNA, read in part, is TGTGCCAGCAGCTTATGGTCTAGCGGGAGCACAGATACG. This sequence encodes CASSLWSSGSTDT. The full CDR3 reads CASSLWSSGSTDTQYF.

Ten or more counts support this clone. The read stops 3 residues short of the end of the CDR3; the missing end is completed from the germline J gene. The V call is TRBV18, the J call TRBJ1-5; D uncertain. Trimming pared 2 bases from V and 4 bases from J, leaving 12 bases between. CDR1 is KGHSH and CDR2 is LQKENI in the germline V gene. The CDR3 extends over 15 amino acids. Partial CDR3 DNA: TGTGCCAGCTCACCAAGGCAGGCCCAAAATCAGCCC. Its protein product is CASSPRQAQNQP. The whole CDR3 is CASSPRQAQNQPQHF.

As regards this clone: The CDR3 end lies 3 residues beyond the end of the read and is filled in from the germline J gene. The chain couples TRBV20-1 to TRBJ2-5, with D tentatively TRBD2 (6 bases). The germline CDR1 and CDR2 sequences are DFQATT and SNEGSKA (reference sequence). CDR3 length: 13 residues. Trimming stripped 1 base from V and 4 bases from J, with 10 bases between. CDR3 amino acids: CSARGGLGETQYF. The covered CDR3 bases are TGCAGTGCTAGAGGGGGACTTGGAGAGACC.

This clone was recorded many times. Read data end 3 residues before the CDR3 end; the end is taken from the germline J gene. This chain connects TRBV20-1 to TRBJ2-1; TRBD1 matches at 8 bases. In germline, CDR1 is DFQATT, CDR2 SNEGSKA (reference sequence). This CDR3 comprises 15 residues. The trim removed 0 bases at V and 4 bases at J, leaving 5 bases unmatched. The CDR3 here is CSARDFNRGYNEQFF. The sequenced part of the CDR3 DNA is TGCAGTGCTAGAGATTTTAACAGGGGGTACAATGAG.

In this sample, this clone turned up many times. The CDR3 bases that were read are TGTGCCAGCAGTCAGGGGGCCCTTCCC. Its protein product is CASSQGALP. The whole CDR3 reads CASSQGALPQHF. The chain carries TRBV28 and TRBJ1-5; TRBD1 aligns across 8 bases. The DNA ends 3 residues before the CDR3 does, and the rest of the CDR3 is filled in from the germline J gene. Germline loops: CDR1 MDHEN, CDR2 SYDVKM. This CDR3 spans 12 amino acids.

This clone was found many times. CDR3 sequence reads: CASGPTDLEGAVEQFF. The part of the CDR3 DNA that was read is TGTGCTAGTGGTCCAACCGACTTGGAGGGGGCGGTTGAG. This chain joins TRBV12-5 and TRBJ2-1, with D possibly TRBD1 on 7 matching bases. The read halts 3 residues ahead of the CDR3 end, with the missing end drawn from the germline J gene. V was trimmed by 5 bases and J by 9 bases, leaving 23 bases between them. From germline, CDR1 is LGHNT and CDR2 FRNRAP. This CDR3 has 16 residues.

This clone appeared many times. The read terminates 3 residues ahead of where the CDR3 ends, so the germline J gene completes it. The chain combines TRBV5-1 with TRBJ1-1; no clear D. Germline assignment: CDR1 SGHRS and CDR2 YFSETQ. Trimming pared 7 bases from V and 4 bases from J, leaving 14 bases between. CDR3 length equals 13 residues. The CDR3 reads CASGKGFGTEAFF. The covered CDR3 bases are TGCGCCAGCGGTAAGGGTTTCGGCACTGAA.

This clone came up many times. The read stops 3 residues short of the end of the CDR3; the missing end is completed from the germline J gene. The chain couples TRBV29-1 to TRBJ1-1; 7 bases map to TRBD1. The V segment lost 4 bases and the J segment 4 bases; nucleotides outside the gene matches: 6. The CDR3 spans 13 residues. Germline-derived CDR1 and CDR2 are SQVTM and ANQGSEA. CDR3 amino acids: CSVGQGRGTEAFF. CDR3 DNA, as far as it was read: TGCAGCGTTGGACAGGGTCGGGGCACTGAA.

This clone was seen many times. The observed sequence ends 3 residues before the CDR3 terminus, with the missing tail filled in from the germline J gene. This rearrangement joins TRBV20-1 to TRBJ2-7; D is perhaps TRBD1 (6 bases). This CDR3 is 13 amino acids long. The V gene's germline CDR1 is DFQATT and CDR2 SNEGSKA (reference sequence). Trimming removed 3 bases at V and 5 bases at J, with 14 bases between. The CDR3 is CSASNRVTHEQYF. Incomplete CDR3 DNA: TGCAGTGCTAGCAACAGGGTAACGCACGAG.

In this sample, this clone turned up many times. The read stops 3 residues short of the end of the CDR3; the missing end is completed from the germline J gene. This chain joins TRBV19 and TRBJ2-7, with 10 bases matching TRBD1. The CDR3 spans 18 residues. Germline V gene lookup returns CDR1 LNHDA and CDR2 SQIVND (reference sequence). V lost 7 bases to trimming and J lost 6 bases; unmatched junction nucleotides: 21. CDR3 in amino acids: CASTQTAGSGTGVSEQYF. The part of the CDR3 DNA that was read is TGTGCCAGTACCCAGACGGCAGGATCCGGGACAGGGGTTTCCGAG.